The sequence of this TCR beta chain was determined in a study of T cell responses to AZD1222 COVID-19 vaccine. This CDR3 comprises 15 residues. In germline, CDR1 is SGHDN, CDR2 FVKESK. The V end lost 6 bases, the J end lost 0 bases, and 12 bases lay between the germline ends. This clone was found once. Generated by immunoSEQ multiplex PCR, the TCRdb table keeps only in-frame clones and is missing some. The table lists approximately 270,000 clones, 90% to 95% of them singletons. The TCR sequence derives from an adult who received the AZD1222 COVID-19 vaccine. V and J are TRBV14 and TRBJ1-3; D is unclear. The material sequenced was peripheral blood, taken 28 days after the second AZD1222 dose. The CDR3 sequence is CASRKDTYSGNTIYF. CDR3 bases: TGTGCCAGCAGGAAAGACACTTACTCTGGAAACACCATATATTTT.